This paragraph covers one T cell receptor beta chain sequence. This record comes from a study of blood T cell repertoires in COVID-19. Study at large: Italy, Spain and the United States were the sources of the convalescent and acute COVID-19 samples. T cells, B-cell-depleted T cells, or PBMCs provided the cDNA or gDNA that served as material.

In terms of age and location, participants ranged from about 18 to 95 years and lived in around 22 US areas. Membership in each cohort depended on participant-reported clinical history. Profiled with immunoSEQ multiplex PCR; TCRdb holds only in-frame clones, not every one. Found here are approximately 200,000 clones, approximately 80% of them singletons; the top ten hold roughly 1.8%. Germline CDR1 SEHNR, CDR2 FQNEAQ (reference sequence). Trimming at V came to 3 bases and at J to 4 bases, leaving 8 bases not matched to a gene. CDR3 length equals 16 residues. Material: PBMCs or T cells enriched from blood (not recorded which). This sequence was found in a man aged 60 to 75 who had recovered from COVID-19. The chain uses TRBV7-9 and TRBJ1-2; 10 bases agree with TRBD1. CDR3 nucleotides: TGTGCCAGCAGCTTTCCCGGGACAGGGGTGGGCTATGGCTACACCTTC. Its protein is CASSFPGTGVGYGYTF.